One and the same sample provided the 3 T cell receptor beta chains below, sequenced in a study of CD8 T cells in Susac syndrome. Random-hexamer reverse transcription was applied to about 0.45 to 1 ug RNA. TCRdb ran MiXCR on the immunoSEQ multiplex PCR reads and lists one entry per CDR3 protein. The sample has about 76,000 distinct CDR3 sequences, roughly nine tenths seen once. Input material: CD8+ T cells from PBMCs. All receptors come from a human donor with multiple sclerosis.

This clonotype was counted a few times. The CDR3 DNA follows: TGTGCCAGCAGCGCACCGAACGAACCCGGGGAGCTGTTTTTT. Its protein is CASSAPNEPGELFF. The chain recombines TRBV9 with TRBJ2-2, with unresolved D. Germline CDR1 SGDLS, CDR2 YYNGEE. CDR3 length: 14 residues. Trimming pared 3 bases from V and 6 bases from J, leaving 12 bases between.

This clonotype was observed a single time. The chain joins TRBV12-3 or TRBV12-4 to TRBJ2-1; 7 nucleotides agree with TRBD1. The CDR3 has 15 amino acids. Germline trimming cut 5 bases from V and 6 bases from J; bases unmatched to any gene: 10. CDR3 coding DNA: TGTGCCAGCAGTACGCCAGACAGGGTAGGCAATGAGCAGTTCTTC. This codes for CASSTPDRVGNEQFF.

The gene calls are TRBV2 and TRBJ2-1; TRBD1 is a possible D gene (5 bases). The V and J ends lost 2 bases and 2 bases respectively, with 10 bases between them. The CDR3 runs to 15 residues. Germline V gives CDR1 SNHLY, CDR2 FYNNEI. In DNA form, the CDR3 reads TGTGCCAGCAGTGAACGGCAGGGTCCCTACAATGAGCAGTTCTTC. Its protein is CASSERQGPYNEQFF.